A single sample is the source of the 5 T cell receptor beta chains below, sequenced in a study of T cell responses to AZD1222 COVID-19 vaccine. TCRdb's copy holds only in-frame clones and misses some; the assay was immunoSEQ multiplex PCR. This sample has approximately 130,000 clones, with 93% found just once. The sequences come from peripheral blood, collected on day 0 of AZD1222 vaccination. All receptors derive from an adult in good health.

The gene calls are TRBV7-3 and TRBJ1-1; D perhaps matches TRBD1 (5 bases). Germline V gene lookup returns CDR1 SGHTA and CDR2 FQGTGA. V lost 3 bases and J lost 5, with 10 bases in between. This CDR3 has 13 amino acids. In DNA, the CDR3 is TGTGCCAGCAGCTTGGGGGGGTTAACTGAAGCTTTCTTT. Residues: CASSLGGLTEAFF. The full variable domain, completed using reference TRBV7-3 and TRBJ1-1, is GAGVSQTPSNKVTEKGKYVELRCDPISGHTALYWYRQSLGQGPEFLIYFQGTGAADDSGLPNDRFFAVRPEGSVSTLKIQRTERGDSAVYLCASSLGGLTEAFFGQGTRLTVV.

This chain connects TRBV6-2 or TRBV6-3 to TRBJ2-3; D is possibly TRBD2 (5 bases). The germline CDR1 and CDR2 sequences are MNHEY and SVGEGT. Trimming took off 6 bases at V and 11 bases at J, with 21 bases between the two ends. The CDR3 loop spans 14 amino acids. CDR3 DNA: TGTGCCAGCAGCTCCACGGGCGCCCCCGGGATGCAGTATTTT. This codes for CASSSTGAPGMQYF.

This clone has just one count. V is TRBV6-5 and J is TRBJ1-2, with unresolved D. Germline-derived CDR1 and CDR2 are MNHEY and SVGAGI. V lost 5 bases and J lost 0, with 10 bases in between. The CDR3 is 14 amino acids. CDR3 region: CASSRPDPNYGYTF. The CDR3 DNA reads as TGTGCCAGCAGTAGACCAGACCCTAACTATGGCTACACCTTC.

This clone was counted once. The chain is built from TRBV4-1 and TRBJ1-2; D is perhaps TRBD1 (6 bases). Trimming pared 3 bases from V and 2 bases from J, leaving 10 bases between. Germline-derived CDR1 and CDR2 are MGHRA and YSYEKL. The CDR3 spans 14 residues. CDR3: CASSHAQGNYGYTF. As DNA, the CDR3 is TGCGCCAGCAGCCATGCACAGGGCAACTATGGCTACACCTTC.

The rearrangement joins TRBV10-2 to TRBJ1-4, with D unresolved. CDR1 and CDR2 from the germline V gene are WSHSY and SAAADI. With 2 bases removed from V and 13 bases from J, the gap between germline ends came to 8 bases. The CDR3 has 11 residues. The CDR3 sequence is CASSEGIGLFF. As DNA, the CDR3 is TGCGCCAGCAGTGAGGGCATTGGACTGTTTTTT.